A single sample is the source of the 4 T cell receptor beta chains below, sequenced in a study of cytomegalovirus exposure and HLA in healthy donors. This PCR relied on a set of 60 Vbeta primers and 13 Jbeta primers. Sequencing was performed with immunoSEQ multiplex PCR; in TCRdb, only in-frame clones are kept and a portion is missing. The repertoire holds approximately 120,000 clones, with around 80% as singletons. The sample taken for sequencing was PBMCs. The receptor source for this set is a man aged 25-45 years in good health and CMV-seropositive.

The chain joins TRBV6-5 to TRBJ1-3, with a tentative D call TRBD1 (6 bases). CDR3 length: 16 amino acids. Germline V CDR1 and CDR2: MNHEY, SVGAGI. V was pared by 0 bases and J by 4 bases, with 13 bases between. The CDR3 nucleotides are TGTGCCAGCAGTTACTCGGGGGGGCTAGGAGGAAACACCATATATTTT. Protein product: CASSYSGGLGGNTIYF.

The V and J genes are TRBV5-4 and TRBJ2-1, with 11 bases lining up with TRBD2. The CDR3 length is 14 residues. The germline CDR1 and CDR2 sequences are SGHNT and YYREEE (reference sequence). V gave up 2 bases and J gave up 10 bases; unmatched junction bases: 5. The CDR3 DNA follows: TGTGCCAGCAGCTTCGGACTAGCGGGCCCCGAGCAGTTCTTC. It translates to CASSFGLAGPEQFF.

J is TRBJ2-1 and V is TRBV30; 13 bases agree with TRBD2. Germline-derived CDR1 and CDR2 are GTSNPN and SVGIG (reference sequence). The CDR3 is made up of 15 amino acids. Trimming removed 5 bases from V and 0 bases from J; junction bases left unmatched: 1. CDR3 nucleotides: TGTGCCTGGGGGACTAGCGGGAACTCCTACAATGAGCAGTTCTTC. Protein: CAWGTSGNSYNEQFF. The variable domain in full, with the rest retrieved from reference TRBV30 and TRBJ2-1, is SQTIHQWPATLVQPVGSPLSLECTVEGTSNPNLYWYRQAAGRGLQLLFYSVGIGQISSEVPQNLSASRPQDRQFILSSKKLLLSDSGFYLCAWGTSGNSYNEQFFGPGTRLTVL.

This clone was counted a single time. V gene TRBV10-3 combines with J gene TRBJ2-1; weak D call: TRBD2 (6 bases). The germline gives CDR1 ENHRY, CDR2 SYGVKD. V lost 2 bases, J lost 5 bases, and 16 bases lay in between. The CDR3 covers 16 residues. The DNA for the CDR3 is TGTGCCATCAGTGAGCCGGCCCAGGGCGGGGACAATGAGCAGTTCTTC. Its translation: CAISEPAQGGDNEQFF.